The 3 T cell receptor beta chains given below trace back to one sample, sequenced in a study of cytomegalovirus exposure and HLA in healthy donors (dated by TCRdb to about 2017). The library was generated by the immunoSEQ multiplex PCR assay. For the multiplex PCR, a mixture combining 60 forward primers for TCR Vbeta segments and 13 reverse primers for TCR Jbeta segments was used. The table comes from immuneACCESS by way of TCRdb, which keeps in-frame sequences with V and J called. Part of the clones is missing from these tables; in studies checked, under half for an unresolved V gene and the rest for unknown reasons. This sample lists roughly 92,000 clones; roughly 80% were detected once. Roughly 25% of the sample is taken by the ten largest. Sequenced material: PBMCs. The receptors stem from a woman aged 50 to 65 in good health and CMV-seropositive.

This sequence joins TRBV7-9 and TRBJ1-2; 7 nucleotides agree with TRBD1. V lost 4 bases, J lost 6 bases, and 5 bases stayed unmatched. The CDR3 spans 13 residues. The V gene's germline CDR1 is SEHNR and CDR2 FQNEAQ (reference sequence). CDR3 coding DNA: TGTGCCAGCAGCTACAGGGGACGGGATGGCTACACCTTC. Translated: CASSYRGRDGYTF.

The chain recombines TRBV27 with TRBJ1-2; TRBD1 agrees at 7 bases. The CDR3 runs to 13 residues. CDR1 is MNHEY, CDR2 SMNVEV, per germline (reference sequence). V trimming: 6 bases; J trimming: 8 bases; junction bases outside the gene matches: 9. This chain's CDR3 is CASSLRDRGGYTF. The CDR3, as DNA: TGTGCCAGCAGCCTCCGGGACAGAGGCGGCTACACCTTC.

J is TRBJ2-7 and V is TRBV21-1; whether TRBD1, the table's D call, matches the DNA was not checked. TRBV21-1 is a recognized pseudogene. This CDR3 has 14 residues. Here the CDR3 reads CASSPRQRVYEQYV. The CDR3 DNA reads TGTGCCAGCAGCCCCCGACAGAGAGTCTACGAGCAGTACGTC.